The subject of this entry is one T cell receptor beta chain. Using immunoSEQ multiplex PCR, the repertoire was profiled, and TCRdb retains in-frame clones only, with some absent. Here the sample spans about 280,000 clones, approximately 91% being singletons. CDR3 length: 16 residues. Trimming stripped 4 bases from V and 3 bases from J, with 19 bases between. Germline CDR1 is SGHRS and CDR2 is YFSETQ. This sample stems from a study of blood T cell repertoires in COVID-19. Sequenced input: peripheral blood. The chain recombines TRBV5-1 with TRBJ1-1; tentatively, D is TRBD1 (5 bases). This clonotype was obtained from a man aged 18 to 35 with active or convalescent COVID-19. The CDR3 loop reads CASSPTKAGRYTEAFF. The CDR3, as DNA: TGCGCCAGCAGCCCGACTAAGGCGGGACGGTACACTGAAGCTTTCTTT.